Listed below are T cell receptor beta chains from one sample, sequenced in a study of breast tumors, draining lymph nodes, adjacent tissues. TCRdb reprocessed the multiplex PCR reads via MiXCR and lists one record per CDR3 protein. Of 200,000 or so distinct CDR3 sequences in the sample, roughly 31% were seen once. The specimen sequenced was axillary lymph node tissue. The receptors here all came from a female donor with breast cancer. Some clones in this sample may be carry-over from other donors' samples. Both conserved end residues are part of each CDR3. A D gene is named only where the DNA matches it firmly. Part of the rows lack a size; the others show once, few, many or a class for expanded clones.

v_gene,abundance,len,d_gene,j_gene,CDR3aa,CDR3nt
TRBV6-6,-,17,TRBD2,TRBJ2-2,CASRLSAPTSGAGELFF,TGTGCCAGCAGGCTATCCGCTCCGACTAGCGGCGCCGGGGAGCTGTTTTTT
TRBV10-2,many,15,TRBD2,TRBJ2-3,CASSDGGGRADTQYF,TGCGCCAGCAGTGACGGGGGGGGGAGGGCAGATACGCAGTATTTT
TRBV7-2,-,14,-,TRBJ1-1,CASSPGHLGTEAFF,TGTGCCAGCAGCCCCGGTCACCTGGGCACTGAAGCTTTCTTT
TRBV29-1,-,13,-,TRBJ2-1,CSVVLGIIDEQFF,TGCAGCGTTGTTTTGGGCATTATAGATGAGCAGTTCTTC
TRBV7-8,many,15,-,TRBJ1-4,CASRRSGGPNEKLFF,TGTGCCAGCAGAAGGTCGGGGGGGCCTAATGAAAAACTGTTTTTT
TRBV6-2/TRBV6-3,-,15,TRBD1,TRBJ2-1,CASSYLTGVGSEQFF,TGTGCCAGCAGTTACCTCACAGGGGTCGGCAGTGAGCAGTTCTTC
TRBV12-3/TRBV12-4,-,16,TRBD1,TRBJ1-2,CASILTGRGSNYGYTF,TGTGCCAGCATCCTGACAGGGCGAGGTTCTAACTATGGCTACACCTTC
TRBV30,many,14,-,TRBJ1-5,CAWTLGAQGQPQHF,TGTGCCTGGACCCTCGGAGCTCAGGGACAGCCCCAGCATTTT
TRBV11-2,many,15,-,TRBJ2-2,CASSIRWSGTGELFF,TGTGCCAGCAGCATCCGGTGGTCGGGGACCGGGGAGCTGTTTTTT
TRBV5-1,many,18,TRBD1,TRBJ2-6,CASSNRDRASSGANVLTF,TGCGCCAGCAGCAACCGGGACAGGGCGTCCTCTGGGGCCAACGTCCTGACTTTC
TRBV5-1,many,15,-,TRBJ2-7,CASSLVAGSSYEQYF,TGCGCCAGCAGCTTGGTTGCGGGTAGCTCCTACGAGCAGTACTTC
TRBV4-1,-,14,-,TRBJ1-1,CASSRTAANTEAFF,TGCGCCAGCAGTCGAACAGCTGCGAACACTGAAGCTTTCTTT
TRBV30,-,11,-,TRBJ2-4,CAWSVKNIQYF,TGTGCCTGGAGTGTAAAAAACATTCAGTACTTC
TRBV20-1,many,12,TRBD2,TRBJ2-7,CSAASGRYEQYF,TGCAGTGCTGCTAGCGGGCGCTACGAGCAGTACTTC
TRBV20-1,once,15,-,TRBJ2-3,CSARPPQRSTDTQYF,TGCAGTGCTAGACCCCCCCAGCGGAGCACAGATACGCAGTATTTT
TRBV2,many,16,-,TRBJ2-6,CASLGKVLAGANVLTF,TGTGCCAGCCTAGGAAAGGTGTTGGCTGGGGCCAACGTCCTGACTTTC
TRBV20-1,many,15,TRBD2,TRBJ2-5,CSARDGTSGAQTQYF,TGCAGTGCTAGAGATGGGACTAGCGGGGCGCAGACCCAGTACTTC
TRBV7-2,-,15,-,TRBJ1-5,CASSSDILDTGTQHF,TGTGCCAGCAGCTCGGACATCCTAGACACAGGTACGCAGCATTTT
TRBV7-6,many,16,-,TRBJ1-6,CASSLGGARGDSPLHF,TGTGCCAGCAGCTTAGGAGGGGCTAGGGGTGATTCACCCCTCCACTTT
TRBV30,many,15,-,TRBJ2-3,CAWSREPLSTDTQYF,TGTGCCTGGAGTCGGGAGCCCCTTAGCACAGATACGCAGTATTTT
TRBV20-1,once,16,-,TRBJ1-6,CSARGTGTHRNSPLHF,TGCAGTGCGCGAGGCACAGGGACACATAGGAATTCACCCCTCCACTTT
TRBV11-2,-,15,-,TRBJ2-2,CASSAGLKPTGELFF,TGTGCCAGCAGCGCGGGACTGAAACCCACCGGGGAGCTGTTTTTT
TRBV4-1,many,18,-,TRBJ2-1,CASSQDREGVSSYNEQFF,TGCGCCAGCAGCCAAGATAGAGAGGGTGTGAGCTCCTACAATGAGCAGTTCTTC
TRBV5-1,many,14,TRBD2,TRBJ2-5,CASSQQREQDTQYF,TGCGCCAGCAGCCAACAGCGGGAGCAAGACACCCAGTACTTC
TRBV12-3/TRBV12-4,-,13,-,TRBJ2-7,CAGRYYGANEQYF,TGTGCCGGAAGGTACTACGGGGCGAACGAGCAGTACTTC
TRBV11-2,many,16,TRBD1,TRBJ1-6,CASSRQGGTYNSPLHF,TGTGCCAGCAGCCGACAGGGGGGGACCTATAATTCACCCCTCCACTTT
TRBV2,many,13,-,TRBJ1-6,CASCPDPNSPLHF,TGTGCCAGCTGCCCCGACCCAAATTCACCCCTCCACTTT
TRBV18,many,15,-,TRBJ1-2,CASSPPRDGKHGYTF,TGTGCCAGCTCCCCCCCCCGGGACGGGAAGCATGGCTACACCTTC
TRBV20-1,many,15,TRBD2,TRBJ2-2,CSAREPSGYTGELFF,TGCAGTGCTAGAGAGCCTAGCGGTTACACCGGGGAGCTGTTTTTT
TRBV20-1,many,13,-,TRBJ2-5,CSASAYLQETQYF,TGCAGTGCTAGTGCTTACCTCCAAGAGACCCAGTACTTC
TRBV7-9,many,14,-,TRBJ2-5,CASFSTDQGETQYF,TGTGCCAGCTTTTCGACAGACCAGGGGGAGACCCAGTACTTC
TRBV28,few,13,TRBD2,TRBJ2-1,CATLAGVLYEQFF,TGTGCCACACTAGCGGGAGTTTTGTATGAGCAGTTCTTC
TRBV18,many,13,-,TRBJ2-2,CASVEQGGGELFF,TGTGCCAGCGTTGAACAGGGAGGCGGGGAGCTGTTTTTT
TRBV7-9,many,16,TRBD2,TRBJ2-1,CASSPVAGGSYNEQFF,TGTGCCAGCAGCCCGGTAGCGGGAGGCTCCTACAATGAGCAGTTCTTC
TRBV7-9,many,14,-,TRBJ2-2,CASSLSSNTGELFF,TGTGCCAGCAGCTTATCCTCGAACACCGGGGAGCTGTTTTTT
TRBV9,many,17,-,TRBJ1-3,CASSSPRTANSGNTIYF,TGTGCCAGCAGCTCCCCACGGACAGCTAACTCTGGAAACACCATATATTTT
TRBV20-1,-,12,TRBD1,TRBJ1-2,CSASTGKRGYTF,TGCAGTGCATCGACAGGGAAGAGAGGCTACACCTTC
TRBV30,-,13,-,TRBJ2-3,CAWSTGTLDTQYF,TGTGCCTGGAGTACCGGGACTTTAGATACGCAGTATTTT
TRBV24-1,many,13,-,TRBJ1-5,CATSGEGGQPQHF,TGTGCCACCAGTGGTGAGGGGGGCCAGCCCCAGCATTTT
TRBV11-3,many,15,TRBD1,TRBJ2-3,CASSSRQGATDTQYF,TGTGCCAGCAGCTCCCGACAGGGGGCAACAGATACGCAGTATTTT
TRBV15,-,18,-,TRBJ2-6,CATRISDRTNTGANVLTF,TGTGCCACCAGGATCTCTGACAGGACGAACACTGGGGCCAACGTCCTGACTTTC
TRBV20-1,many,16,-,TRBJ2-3,CSAPMRGGGPTDTQYF,TGCAGTGCCCCAATGCGGGGTGGCGGGCCCACAGATACGCAGTATTTT
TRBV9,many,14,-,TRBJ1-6,CASSGRTVNSPLHF,TGTGCCAGCAGCGGACGGACAGTCAATTCACCCCTCCACTTT
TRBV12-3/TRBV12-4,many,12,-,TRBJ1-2,CASSLGLDGYTF,TGTGCCAGCAGTTTGGGACTGGATGGCTACACCTTC
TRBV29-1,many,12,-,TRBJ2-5,CSVEGLQETQYF,TGCAGCGTTGAGGGCCTCCAAGAGACCCAGTACTTC
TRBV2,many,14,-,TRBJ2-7,CASSAALVVDEQYF,TGTGCCAGCAGTGCCGCGTTGGTGGTGGACGAGCAGTACTTC
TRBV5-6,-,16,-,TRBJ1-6,CASSYGLAGYNSPLHF,TGTGCCAGCAGCTACGGACTAGCGGGTTATAATTCACCCCTCCACTTT
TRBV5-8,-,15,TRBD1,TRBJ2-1,CASSQDRATYNEQFF,TGTGCCAGCAGCCAGGACAGGGCAACCTACAATGAGCAGTTCTTC
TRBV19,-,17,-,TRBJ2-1,CAGSIDGPGGAYNEQSF,TGTGCCGGTAGTATAGATGGACCTGGCGGAGCCTACAATGAGCAGTCCTTC
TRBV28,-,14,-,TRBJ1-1,CASSLPGVGTEAFF,TGTGCCAGCAGTTTACCCGGGGTAGGCACTGAAGCTTTCTTT
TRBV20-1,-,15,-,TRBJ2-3,CSAREGAPSTDTQYF,TGCAGTGCTAGAGAGGGGGCACCCAGCACAGATACGCAGTATTTT
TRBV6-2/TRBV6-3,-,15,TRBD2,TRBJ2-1,CASRQGFSGSWEQFF,TGTGCCAGCAGGCAAGGGTTTAGCGGGAGTTGGGAGCAGTTCTTC
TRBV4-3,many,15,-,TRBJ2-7,CASSPGLSVGYEQYF,TGCGCCAGCAGCCCGGGACTCTCAGTAGGCTACGAGCAGTACTTC
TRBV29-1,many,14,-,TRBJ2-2,CSVESRTNTGELFF,TGCAGCGTCGAATCTCGGACGAACACCGGGGAGCTGTTTTTT
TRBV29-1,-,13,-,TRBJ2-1,CSVVPTEEDEQFF,TGCAGCGTTGTTCCGACAGAGGAGGATGAGCAGTTCTTC
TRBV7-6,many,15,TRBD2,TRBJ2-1,CASSRSGSSYNEQFF,TGTGCCAGCAGCCGTAGCGGGAGCTCCTACAATGAGCAGTTCTTC
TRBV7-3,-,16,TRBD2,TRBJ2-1,CASSLGGGRGANEQFF,TGTGCCAGCAGCTTAGGGGGGGGGCGGGGGGCGAATGAGCAGTTCTTC